These 2 T cell receptor beta chains were all obtained from the same sample, sequenced in a study of shared clonotypes between healthy human individuals. Sequencing was performed with immunoSEQ multiplex PCR; in TCRdb, only in-frame clones are kept and a portion is missing. The sample has around 1.1 million clones, 70% to 80% seen once. The sequencing sample was made of memory CD4+ T cells from PBMCs. Subset given: CD45RA-negative fraction. These TCRs come from a young man in good health. Some clones in this sample may be carry-over from other donors' samples.

This sequence joins TRBV7-9 and TRBJ2-5, with no clear D. CDR1 is SEHNR, CDR2 FQNEAQ, per germline (reference sequence). V lost 1 base and J lost 0, with 9 bases in between. The CDR3 sequence is 15 residues long. This CDR3 is CASSLGLPHQETQYF. The CDR3 coding sequence is TGTGCCAGCAGCTTAGGGCTTCCGCACCAAGAGACCCAGTACTTC.

The rearrangement uses TRBV6-6 and TRBJ1-1, with a weak D call TRBD1 (5 bases). The CDR3 covers 15 residues. The germline V gene has CDR1 MNHNY and CDR2 SVGAGI (reference sequence). V was cut by 5 bases and J by 7 bases, with 20 bases left in between. CDR3 in amino acids: CASSDHLRDGDEAFF. CDR3 nucleotides: TGTGCCAGCAGTGACCATCTAAGGGACGGGGATGAAGCTTTCTTT.